Below are 20 T cell receptor beta chains sequenced from a single sample in a study of long-term antiretroviral therapy in people with HIV (dated by TCRdb to between 2022 and 2023). The immunoSEQ hsTCRB v3.0 assay was used at survey level resolution to sequence the TRB variable region. What TCRdb holds here is the immuneACCESS table cut down to in-frame rearrangements. Part of the clones is not present; checked against another copy, under half of the missing clones reflect an unresolved V gene, and the others are unexplained. The sample contains about 24,000 clones, over 85% of them found a single time. The ten largest clones represent 2.2% of the sample. The sample here was unsorted PBMCs, taken about 4.9 years after starting antiretroviral therapy. Receptor source: a woman in her forties or fifties with HIV.

This chain uses TRBV9 with TRBJ2-7; perhaps D is TRBD1 or TRBD2 (5 bases each). Looked up from germline, CDR1 is SGDLS and CDR2 is YYNGEE. The CDR3 totals 13 residues. V shed 4 bases and J shed 4 bases, with 12 bases lying between them. CDR3 protein: CASSQRDGYEQYF. CDR3 sequence (DNA): TGTGCCAGCAGCCAACGGGACGGTTACGAGCAGTACTTC.

With regard to this clone: Different DNA sequences within this sample yield the same CDR3. The chain recombines TRBV6-6 with TRBJ2-1; D is perhaps TRBD1 or TRBD2 (5 bases each). The V gene's germline CDR1 is MNHNY and CDR2 SVGAGI (reference sequence). V was clipped by 5 bases and J by 0 bases, with 11 bases between them. This CDR3 contains 15 residues. CDR3 region: CASSPGTVSYNEQFF. The CDR3 DNA reads TGTGCCAGCAGTCCCGGGACCGTCTCCTACAATGAGCAGTTCTTC.

The chain has TRBV10-1 and TRBJ1-2; 7 bases line up with TRBD1. The CDR3 is 13 amino acids. The trim removed 4 bases at V and 2 bases at J, leaving 1 base unmatched. Germline CDR1 reads WNHNN; CDR2 reads SYGVQD (reference sequence). CDR3 DNA sequence: TGCGCCAGCAGTGGACAGGGAAACTATGGCTACACCTTC. Its protein product is CASSGQGNYGYTF.

V is TRBV7-9 and J is TRBJ2-3; D is possibly TRBD2 (5 bases). The V and J ends lost 6 bases and 0 bases respectively, with 16 bases between them. The CDR3 covers 16 residues. CDR1 SEHNR and CDR2 FQNEAQ come from the germline V gene (reference sequence). DNA for the CDR3: TGTGCCAGCAGGGTGGGCGGGCGACCCAGCACAGATACGCAGTATTTT. It translates to CASRVGGRPSTDTQYF.

CDR3 DNA sequence: TGCGCCAGCAGCCAAGATCGGACAGGCTCCTACGAGCAGTACTTC. It yields the protein CASSQDRTGSYEQYF. The chain couples TRBV4-1 to TRBJ2-7; 7 nucleotides line up with TRBD1. Germline V gene lookup returns CDR1 MGHRA and CDR2 YSYEKL. The CDR3 contains 15 residues. Trimming at V came to 0 bases and at J to 0 bases, leaving 2 bases not matched to a gene.

Only a few counts were recorded for this clone. J is TRBJ2-5 and V is TRBV12-2; the D call TRBD2 from the table was never checked on the DNA. TRBV12-2 is shown as a pseudogene. This CDR3 comprises 15 residues. Here the CDR3 DNA reads TGTGCAAGTCGCTTACTACTAGCGGGAGTTGGTGGCCAGTACTTC. Translated: CASRLLLAGVGGQYF.

J is TRBJ1-5 and V is TRBV18, with 8 bases identical to TRBD1. The CDR3 runs to 16 residues. V lost 3 bases, J lost 4 bases, and 8 bases stayed unmatched. CDR1 and CDR2 from the germline V gene are KGHSH and LQKENI. This CDR3 reads CASSPGAGGLNQPQHF. The CDR3 nucleotides read TGTGCCAGCTCACCGGGGGCAGGGGGCCTAAATCAGCCCCAGCATTTT.

The gene calls are TRBV10-3 and TRBJ1-6; TRBD1 might be the D (5 bases). V was clipped by 10 bases and J by 7 bases, with 14 bases between them. Germline V lookup: CDR1 ENHRY, CDR2 SYGVKD. The CDR3 totals 13 residues. CDR3 protein: CATGDDSNSPLHF. CDR3 DNA: TGTGCCACTGGGGATGACAGCAATTCACCCCTCCACTTT.

For the CDR3, the DNA is TGTGCCAGCAGGAGTGGGCCTAATGAAAAACTGTTTTTT. Residues: CASRSGPNEKLFF. The chain is built from TRBV4-2 and TRBJ1-4; no clear D gene. This CDR3 is 13 amino acids long. V was shortened by 6 bases and J by 3 bases, with 8 bases between the two germline ends. Germline assignment: CDR1 LGHNA and CDR2 YNFKEQ.

DNA of the CDR3: TGTGCCAGCAGTCCAACGGATTTTAAGAACACTGAAGCTTTCTTT. Residues: CASSPTDFKNTEAFF. This chain links TRBV28 with TRBJ1-1; no firm D call. CDR1 MDHEN and CDR2 SYDVKM come from the germline V gene. Trimming stripped 5 bases from V and 1 base from J, with 14 bases between. The CDR3 runs to 15 residues.

The rearrangement links TRBV5-1 to TRBJ2-5; TRBD1 might be the D (6 bases). The CDR3 spans 15 residues. CDR1 and CDR2 (germline): SGHRS, YFSETQ. Trimming pared 7 bases from V and 5 bases from J, leaving 21 bases between. Here the CDR3 reads CASAGRAGAGETQYF. The CDR3, as DNA: TGCGCCAGCGCTGGGAGAGCAGGGGCTGGTGAGACCCAGTACTTC.

The chain employs TRBV7-2 and TRBJ1-5; D unresolved. Trimming shortened V by 5 bases and J by 5 bases, and 10 bases separated the two germline ends. The CDR3 has 13 amino acids. Germline V gene lookup returns CDR1 SGHTA and CDR2 FQGNSA. CDR3 DNA: TGTGCCAGCAGCAGTTCCCGGGATCAGCCCCAGCATTTT. This translates into CASSSSRDQPQHF.

The V and J genes are TRBV27 and TRBJ1-1, with 9 nucleotides matching TRBD1. V was clipped by 6 bases and J by 1 base; unmatched bases: 9. Germline CDR1 is MNHEY and CDR2 is SMNVEV (reference sequence). CDR3 size: 16 residues. The CDR3 DNA follows: TGTGCCAGCAGCCGCAGGACAGGGGCCGGGAACACTGAAGCTTTCTTT. Amino acid sequence: CASSRRTGAGNTEAFF.

The chain combines TRBV4-1 with TRBJ1-1; TRBD1 matches at 8 bases. CDR1 is MGHRA, CDR2 YSYEKL, per germline. Germline trimming cut 2 bases from V and 10 bases from J; bases unmatched to any gene: 12. This CDR3 is 15 amino acids long. CDR3 coding DNA: TGCGCCAGCAGCCAAAGTGGACAGGGCCCCCTCGGAGCTTTCTTT. It specifies CASSQSGQGPLGAFF.

The rearrangement joins TRBV7-8 to TRBJ2-7; the match to TRBD2 covers 7 bases. V gave up 1 base and J gave up 1 base; unmatched junction bases: 4. In germline, CDR1 is SGHVS, CDR2 FQNEAQ. The CDR3 covers 15 residues. The CDR3 DNA reads TGTGCCAGCAGCTTAGGGGCTAGCGGATCCTACGAGCAGTACTTC. It yields the protein CASSLGASGSYEQYF.

This chain joins TRBV6-6 and TRBJ2-2, with 8 positions matching TRBD2. The CDR3 spans 14 residues. V lost 8 bases to trimming and J lost 5 bases; unmatched junction nucleotides: 7. The germline gives CDR1 MNHNY, CDR2 SVGAGI (reference sequence). The CDR3 loop reads CASSVGLATGELFF. As DNA, the CDR3 is TGTGCCAGCTCGGTCGGACTAGCAACCGGGGAGCTGTTTTTT.

The gene calls are TRBV6-5 and TRBJ2-7, with 7 bases matching TRBD1. Germline-derived CDR1 and CDR2 are MNHEY and SVGAGI. Losses at the gene ends were 6 bases for V and 6 bases for J; bases not matched to a gene: 5. The CDR3 consists of 12 residues. The CDR3 spells CASSLTGTEQYF. The DNA for the CDR3 is TGTGCCAGCAGCCTGACAGGGACCGAGCAGTACTTC.

The chain joins TRBV4-2 to TRBJ2-7; weak D call: TRBD2 (5 bases). CDR1 and CDR2 from the germline V gene are LGHNA and YNFKEQ. Deletions cut 0 bases from V and 2 bases from J, with 14 bases between. The CDR3 extends over 16 amino acids. The CDR3 loop reads CASSQDTGSYTYEQYF. CDR3 DNA: TGTGCCAGCAGCCAAGATACGGGGTCTTATACCTACGAGCAGTACTTC.

The rearrangement links TRBV21-1 to TRBJ2-6; TRBD1 is the table's D call, not checked against the DNA. TRBV21-1 is marked as a pseudogene. The CDR3 contains 16 residues. CDR3 coding DNA: TGTGCCAGCACCGGGACAGAGCGGATTGGGGCCAACGTCCTGACTTTC. Protein product: CASTGTERIGANVLTF.

This clone was seen only a few times. The rearrangement links TRBV6-6 to TRBJ2-5; a weak D match, TRBD1 (5 bases). The V gene's germline CDR1 is MNHNY and CDR2 SVGAGI (reference sequence). V lost 8 bases and J lost 0, with 13 bases in between. The CDR3 length is 14 residues. CDR3 DNA: TGTGCCAGCCAAGGGGCAGACTACCAAGAGACCCAGTACTTC. This translates into CASQGADYQETQYF.